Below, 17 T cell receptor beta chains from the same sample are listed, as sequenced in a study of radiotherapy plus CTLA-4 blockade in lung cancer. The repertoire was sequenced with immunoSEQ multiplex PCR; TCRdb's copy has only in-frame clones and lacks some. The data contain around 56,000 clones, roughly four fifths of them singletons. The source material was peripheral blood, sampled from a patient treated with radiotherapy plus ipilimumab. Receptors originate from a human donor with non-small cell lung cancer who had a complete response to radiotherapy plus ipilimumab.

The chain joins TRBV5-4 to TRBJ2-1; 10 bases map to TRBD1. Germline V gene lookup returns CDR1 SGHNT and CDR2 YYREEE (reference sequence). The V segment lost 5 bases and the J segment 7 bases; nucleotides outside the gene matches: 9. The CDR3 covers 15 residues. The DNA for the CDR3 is TGTGCCAGCAGGACCGGGACAGGGGCTTTTAATGAGCAGTTCTTC. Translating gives CASRTGTGAFNEQFF.

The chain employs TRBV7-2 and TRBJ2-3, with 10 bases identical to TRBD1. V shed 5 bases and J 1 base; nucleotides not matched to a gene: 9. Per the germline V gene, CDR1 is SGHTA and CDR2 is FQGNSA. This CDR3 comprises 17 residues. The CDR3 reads CASSLRRQGAGTDTQYF. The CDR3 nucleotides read TGTGCCAGCAGCCTCCGTCGACAGGGGGCCGGCACAGATACGCAGTATTTT.

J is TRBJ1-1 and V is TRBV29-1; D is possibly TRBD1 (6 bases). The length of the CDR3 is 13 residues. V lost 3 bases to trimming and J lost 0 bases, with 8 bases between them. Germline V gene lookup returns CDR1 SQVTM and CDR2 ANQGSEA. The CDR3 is CSVDGQMNTEAFF. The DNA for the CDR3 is TGCAGCGTTGATGGACAGATGAACACTGAAGCTTTCTTT.

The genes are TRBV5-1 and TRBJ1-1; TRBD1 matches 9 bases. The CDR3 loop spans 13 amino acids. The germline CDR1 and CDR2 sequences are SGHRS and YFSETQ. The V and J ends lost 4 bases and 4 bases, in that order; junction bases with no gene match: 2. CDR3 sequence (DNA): TGCGCCAGCAGCGTGGACAGGGGCACTGAAGCTTTCTTT. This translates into CASSVDRGTEAFF.

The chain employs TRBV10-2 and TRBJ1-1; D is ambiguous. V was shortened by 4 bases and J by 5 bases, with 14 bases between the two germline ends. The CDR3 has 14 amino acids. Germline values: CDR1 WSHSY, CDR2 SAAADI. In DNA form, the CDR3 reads TGCGCCAGCAGTGTAGGGTGGGGAGGAACTGAAGCTTTCTTT. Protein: CASSVGWGGTEAFF.

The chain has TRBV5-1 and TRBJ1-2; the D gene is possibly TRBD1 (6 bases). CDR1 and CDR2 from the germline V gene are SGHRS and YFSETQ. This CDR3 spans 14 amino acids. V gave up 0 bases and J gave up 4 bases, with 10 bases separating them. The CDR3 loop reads CASSLADSSYGYTF. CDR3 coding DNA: TGCGCCAGCAGCTTGGCGGACAGCAGCTATGGCTACACCTTC.

The CDR3, as DNA: TGCGCCAGCAGCCAAGACACTAGCGGGGGGGCTTCCTACGAGCAGTACTTC. This codes for CASSQDTSGGASYEQYF. This chain connects TRBV4-3 to TRBJ2-7; 13 nucleotides line up with TRBD2. The V and J ends lost 0 bases and 1 base, in that order; junction bases with no gene match: 3. The CDR3 length is 17 residues. Germline V gene data show CDR1 as LGHNA and CDR2 as YSLEER.

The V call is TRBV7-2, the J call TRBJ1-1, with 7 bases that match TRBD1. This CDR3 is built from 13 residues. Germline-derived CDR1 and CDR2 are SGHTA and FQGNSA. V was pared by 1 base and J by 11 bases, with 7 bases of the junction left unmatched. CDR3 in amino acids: CASSLVEGARAFF. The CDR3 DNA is TGTGCCAGCAGCTTAGTGGAGGGGGCGCGGGCTTTCTTT.

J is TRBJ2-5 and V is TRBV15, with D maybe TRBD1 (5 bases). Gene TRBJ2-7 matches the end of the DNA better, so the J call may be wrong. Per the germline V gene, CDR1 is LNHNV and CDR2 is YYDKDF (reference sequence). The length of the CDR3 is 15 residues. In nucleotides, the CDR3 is TGTGCCACCAGCTCGTCTAAGACAGCGCTATACGAGCAGTACTTC. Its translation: CATSSSKTALYEQYF.

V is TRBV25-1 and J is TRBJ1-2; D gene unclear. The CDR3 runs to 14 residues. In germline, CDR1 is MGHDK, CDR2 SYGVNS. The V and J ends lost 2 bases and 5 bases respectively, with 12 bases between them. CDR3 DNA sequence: TGTGCCAGCAGTGAAGTATTACAGACGTATGGCTACACCTTC. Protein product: CASSEVLQTYGYTF.

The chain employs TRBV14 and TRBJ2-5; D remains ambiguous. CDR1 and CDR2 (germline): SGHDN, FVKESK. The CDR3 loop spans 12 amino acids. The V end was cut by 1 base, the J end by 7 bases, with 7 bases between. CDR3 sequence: CASSQGTGTQYF. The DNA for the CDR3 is TGTGCCAGCAGCCAAGGTACTGGGACCCAGTACTTC.

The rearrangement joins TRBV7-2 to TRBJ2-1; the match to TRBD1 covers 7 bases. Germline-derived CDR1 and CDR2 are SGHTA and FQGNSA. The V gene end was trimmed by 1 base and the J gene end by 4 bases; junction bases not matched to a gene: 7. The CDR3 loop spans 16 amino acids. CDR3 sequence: CASSLGQGSRYNEQFF. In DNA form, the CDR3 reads TGTGCCAGCAGCTTAGGACAGGGAAGTAGGTACAATGAGCAGTTCTTC.

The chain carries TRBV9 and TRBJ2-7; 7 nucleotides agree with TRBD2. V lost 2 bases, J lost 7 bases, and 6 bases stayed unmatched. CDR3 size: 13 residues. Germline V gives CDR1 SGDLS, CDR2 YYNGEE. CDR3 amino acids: CASSVSGVREQYF. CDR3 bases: TGTGCCAGCAGCGTGAGCGGGGTGAGAGAGCAGTACTTC.

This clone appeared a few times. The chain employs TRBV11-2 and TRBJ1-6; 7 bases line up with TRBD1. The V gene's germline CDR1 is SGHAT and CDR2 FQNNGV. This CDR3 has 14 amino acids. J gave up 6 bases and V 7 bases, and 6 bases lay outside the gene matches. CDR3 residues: CASTPGQFNSPLHF. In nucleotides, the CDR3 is TGTGCCAGCACCCCGGGACAGTTTAATTCACCCCTCCACTTT.

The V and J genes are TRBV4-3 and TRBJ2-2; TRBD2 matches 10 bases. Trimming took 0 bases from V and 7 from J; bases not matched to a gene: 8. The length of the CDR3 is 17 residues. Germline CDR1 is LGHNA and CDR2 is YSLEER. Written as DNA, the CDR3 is TGCGCCAGCAGCCAAGACCGGCTAGCGGGAGCGGGCGGGGAGCTGTTTTTT. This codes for CASSQDRLAGAGGELFF.

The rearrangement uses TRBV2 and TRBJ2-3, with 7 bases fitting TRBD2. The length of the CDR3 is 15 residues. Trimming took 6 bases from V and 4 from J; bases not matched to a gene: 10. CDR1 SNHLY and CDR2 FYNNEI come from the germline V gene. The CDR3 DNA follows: TGTGCCAGCAGCGAGTGGCAGCGGGAATCAGATACGCAGTATTTT. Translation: CASSEWQRESDTQYF.

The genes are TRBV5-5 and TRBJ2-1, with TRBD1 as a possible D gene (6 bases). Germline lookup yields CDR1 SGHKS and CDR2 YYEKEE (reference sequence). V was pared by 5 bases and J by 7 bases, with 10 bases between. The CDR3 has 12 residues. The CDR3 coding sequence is TGTGCCAGCAGTGATCAGGGGAATGAGCAGTTCTTC. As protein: CASSDQGNEQFF.